This TCR beta chain was observed in a study of blood T cells in healthy people across ages. About this clonotype: Its antigen is unknown.

Overall study findings and caveats: Diversity was higher, and naive CD4+ cells more numerous, in long-lived donors than in aged donors. Unsorted PBMCs prevented conclusive naive versus antigen-experienced comparison. A strong correlation was seen between TCR beta diversity and naive T cell percentage.

Looked up from germline, CDR1 is MNHNS and CDR2 is SASEGT. There are 13 residues in the CDR3. A sample-barcoded 5' primer and a J-beta primer mix were used in a second PCR of about 7 to 12 cycles. The template-switch adaptor was a 5' adaptor with 12 random nucleotides. It tagged each cDNA molecule. One entry per CDR3 protein, called by TCRdb with MiXCR from the 5' RACE reads. The sample carries fewer than 1,000,000 distinct CDR3 sequences, about 42% recorded once. Input material: blood. The chain joins TRBV6-1 to TRBJ2-4; no clear D. With the DNA end fitting TRBJ2-7 better, the J assignment may be wrong. The sequence was obtained from a man older than 75 in good health. CDR3 DNA: TGTGCCAGCAGTGAAGCGATTTTCCACGAGCAGTACTTC. Its protein product is CASSEAIFHEQYF.